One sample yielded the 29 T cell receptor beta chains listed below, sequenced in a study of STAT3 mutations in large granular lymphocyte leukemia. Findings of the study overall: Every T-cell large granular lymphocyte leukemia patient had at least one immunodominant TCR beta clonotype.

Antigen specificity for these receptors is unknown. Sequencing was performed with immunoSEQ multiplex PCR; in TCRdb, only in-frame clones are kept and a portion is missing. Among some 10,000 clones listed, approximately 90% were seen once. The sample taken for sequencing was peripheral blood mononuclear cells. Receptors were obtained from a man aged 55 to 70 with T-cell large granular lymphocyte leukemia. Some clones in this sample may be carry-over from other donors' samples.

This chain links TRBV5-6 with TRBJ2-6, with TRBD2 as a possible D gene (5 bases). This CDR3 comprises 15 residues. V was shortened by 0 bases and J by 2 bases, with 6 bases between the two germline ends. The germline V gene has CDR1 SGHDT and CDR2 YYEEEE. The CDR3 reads CASSLEGAGANVLTF. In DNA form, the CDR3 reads TGTGCCAGCAGCTTGGAGGGAGCTGGGGCCAACGTCCTGACTTTC.

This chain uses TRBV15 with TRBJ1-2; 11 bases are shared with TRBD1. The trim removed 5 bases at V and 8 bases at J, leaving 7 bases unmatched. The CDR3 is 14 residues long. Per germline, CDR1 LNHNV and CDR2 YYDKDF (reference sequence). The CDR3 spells CATSPRTGGYGYTF. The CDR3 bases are TGTGCCACCAGCCCCCGGACAGGGGGCTACGGCTACACCTTC.

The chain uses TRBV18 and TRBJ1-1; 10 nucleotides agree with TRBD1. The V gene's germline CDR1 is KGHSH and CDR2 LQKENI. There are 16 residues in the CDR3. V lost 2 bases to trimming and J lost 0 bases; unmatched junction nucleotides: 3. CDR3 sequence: CASSPRTGGLNTEAFF. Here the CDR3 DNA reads TGTGCCAGCTCACCAAGGACAGGGGGACTGAACACTGAAGCTTTCTTT. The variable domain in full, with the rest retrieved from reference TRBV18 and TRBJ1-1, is NAGVMQNPRHLVRRRGQEARLRCSPMKGHSHVYWYRQLPEEGLKFMVYLQKENIIDESGMPKERFSAEFPKEGPSILRIQQVVRGDSAAYFCASSPRTGGLNTEAFFGQGTRLTVV.

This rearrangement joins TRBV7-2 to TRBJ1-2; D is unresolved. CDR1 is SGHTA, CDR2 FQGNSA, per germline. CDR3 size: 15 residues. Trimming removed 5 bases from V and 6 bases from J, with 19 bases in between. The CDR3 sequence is CASSPALGREHGYTF. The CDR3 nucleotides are TGTGCCAGCAGCCCTGCTTTGGGGAGAGAGCATGGCTACACCTTC.

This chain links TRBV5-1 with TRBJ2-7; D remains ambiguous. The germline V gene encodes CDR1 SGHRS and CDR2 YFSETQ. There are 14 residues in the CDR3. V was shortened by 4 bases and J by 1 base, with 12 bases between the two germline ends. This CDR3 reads CASSPDPRSYEQYF. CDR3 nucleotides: TGCGCCAGCAGCCCCGACCCCAGGTCCTACGAGCAGTACTTC.

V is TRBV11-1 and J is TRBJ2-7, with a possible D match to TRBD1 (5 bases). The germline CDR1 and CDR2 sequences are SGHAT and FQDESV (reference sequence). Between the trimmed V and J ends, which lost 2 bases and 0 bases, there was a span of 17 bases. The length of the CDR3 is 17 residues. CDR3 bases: TGTGCCAGCAGCTTATCATCGCCTGGGGCAGCCTCCTACGAGCAGTACTTC. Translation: CASSLSSPGAASYEQYF.

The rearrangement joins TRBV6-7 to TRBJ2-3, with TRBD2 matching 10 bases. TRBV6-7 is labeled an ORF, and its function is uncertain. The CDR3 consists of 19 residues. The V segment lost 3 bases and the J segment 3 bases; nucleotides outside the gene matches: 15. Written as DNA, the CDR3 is TGTGCCAGCAGTTATTGGCTAGCGGGAGTATGGCATAAGACAGATACGCAGTATTTT. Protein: CASSYWLAGVWHKTDTQYF.

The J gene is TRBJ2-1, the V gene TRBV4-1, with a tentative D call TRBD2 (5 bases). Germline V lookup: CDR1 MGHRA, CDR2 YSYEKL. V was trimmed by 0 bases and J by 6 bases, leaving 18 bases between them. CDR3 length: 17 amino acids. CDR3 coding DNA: TGCGCCAGCAGCCAAGATTCGGATGGGCTAGCCGGCAATGAGCAGTTCTTC. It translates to CASSQDSDGLAGNEQFF.

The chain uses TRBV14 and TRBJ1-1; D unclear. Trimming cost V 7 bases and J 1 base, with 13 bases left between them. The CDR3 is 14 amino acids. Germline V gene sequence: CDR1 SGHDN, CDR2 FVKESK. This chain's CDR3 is CASTAWTGNTEAFF. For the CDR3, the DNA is TGTGCCAGCACCGCATGGACGGGGAACACTGAAGCTTTCTTT. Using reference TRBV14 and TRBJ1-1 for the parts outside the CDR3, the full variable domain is EAGVTQFPSHSVIEKGQTVTLRCDPISGHDNLYWYRRVMGKEIKFLLHFVKESKQDESGMPNNRFLAERTGGTYSTLKVQPAELEDSGVYFCASTAWTGNTEAFFGQGTRLTVV.

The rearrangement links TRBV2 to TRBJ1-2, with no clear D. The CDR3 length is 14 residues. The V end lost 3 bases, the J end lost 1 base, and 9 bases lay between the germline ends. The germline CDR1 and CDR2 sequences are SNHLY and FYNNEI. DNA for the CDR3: TGTGCCAGCAGTGAGGACCGACGTAACTATGGCTACACCTTC. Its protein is CASSEDRRNYGYTF.

This chain's CDR3 is CASSQGGVNTEAFF. The CDR3 DNA reads as TGTGCCAGCAGTCAGGGAGGGGTGAACACTGAAGCTTTCTTT. The genes are TRBV6-1 and TRBJ1-1; tentatively, D is TRBD1 (5 bases). V was shortened by 5 bases and J by 0 bases, with 10 bases between the two germline ends. The CDR3 loop spans 14 amino acids. CDR1 is MNHNS, CDR2 SASEGT, per germline.

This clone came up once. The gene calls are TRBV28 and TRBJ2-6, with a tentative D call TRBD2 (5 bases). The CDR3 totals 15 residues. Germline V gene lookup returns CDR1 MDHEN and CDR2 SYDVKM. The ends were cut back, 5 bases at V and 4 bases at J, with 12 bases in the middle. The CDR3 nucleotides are TGTGCCAGCAGTCCGAGGGTGTCCGGGGCCAACGTCCTGACTTTC. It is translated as CASSPRVSGANVLTF.

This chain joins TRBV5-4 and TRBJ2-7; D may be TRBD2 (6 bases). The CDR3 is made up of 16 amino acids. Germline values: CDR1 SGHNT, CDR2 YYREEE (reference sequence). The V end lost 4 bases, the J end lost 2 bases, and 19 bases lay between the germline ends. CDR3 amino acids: CASSPGGAGSPYEQYF. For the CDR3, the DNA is TGTGCCAGCAGCCCGGGCGGGGCAGGGAGTCCCTACGAGCAGTACTTC.

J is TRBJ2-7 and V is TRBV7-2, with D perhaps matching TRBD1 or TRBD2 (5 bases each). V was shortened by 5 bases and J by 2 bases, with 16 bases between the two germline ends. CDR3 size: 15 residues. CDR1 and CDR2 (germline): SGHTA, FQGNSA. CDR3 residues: CASSNYRGPTYEQYF. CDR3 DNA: TGTGCCAGCAGCAACTACCGGGGCCCTACCTACGAGCAGTACTTC.

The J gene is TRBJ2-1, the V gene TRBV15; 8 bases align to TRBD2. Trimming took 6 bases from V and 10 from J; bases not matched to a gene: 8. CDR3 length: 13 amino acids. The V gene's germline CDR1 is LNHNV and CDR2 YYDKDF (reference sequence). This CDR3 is CATRVSGTNEQFF. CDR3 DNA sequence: TGTGCCACCAGGGTTAGCGGGACGAACGAGCAGTTCTTC. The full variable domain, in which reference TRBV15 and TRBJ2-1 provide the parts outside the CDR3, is DAMVIQNPRYQVTQFGKPVTLSCSQTLNHNVMYWYQQKSSQAPKLLFHYYDKDFNNEADTPDNFQSRRPNTSFCFLDIRSPGLGDTAMYLCATRVSGTNEQFFGPGTRLTVL.

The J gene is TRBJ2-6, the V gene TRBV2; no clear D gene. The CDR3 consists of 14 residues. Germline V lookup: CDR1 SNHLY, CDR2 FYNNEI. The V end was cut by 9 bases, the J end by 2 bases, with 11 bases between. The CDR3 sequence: CASTGEPGANVLTF. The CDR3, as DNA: TGTGCCAGTACTGGGGAACCTGGGGCCAACGTCCTGACTTTC.

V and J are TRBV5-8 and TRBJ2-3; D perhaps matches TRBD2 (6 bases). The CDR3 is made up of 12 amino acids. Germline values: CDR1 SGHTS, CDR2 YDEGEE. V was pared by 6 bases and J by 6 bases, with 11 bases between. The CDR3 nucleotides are TGTGCCAGCACCAGACTAGTGGATACGCAGTATTTT. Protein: CASTRLVDTQYF.

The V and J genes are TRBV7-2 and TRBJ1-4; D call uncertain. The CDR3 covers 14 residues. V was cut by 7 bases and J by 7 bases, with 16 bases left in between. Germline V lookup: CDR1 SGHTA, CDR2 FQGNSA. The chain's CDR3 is CASKYRAPTEKLFF. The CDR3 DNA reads TGTGCCAGCAAATACCGGGCTCCCACTGAAAAACTGTTTTTT.

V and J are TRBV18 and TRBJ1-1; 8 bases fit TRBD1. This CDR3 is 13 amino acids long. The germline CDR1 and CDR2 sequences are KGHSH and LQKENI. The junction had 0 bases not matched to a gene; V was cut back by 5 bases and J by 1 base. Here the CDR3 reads CASSGQGNTEAFF. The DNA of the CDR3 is TGTGCCAGCTCAGGACAGGGGAACACTGAAGCTTTCTTT.

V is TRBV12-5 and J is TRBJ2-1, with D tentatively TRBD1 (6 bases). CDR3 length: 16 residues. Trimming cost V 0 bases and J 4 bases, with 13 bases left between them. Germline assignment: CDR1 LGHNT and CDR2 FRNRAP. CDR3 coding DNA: TGTGCTAGTGGTTTGGTAGGGGGAGCAGAGTACAATGAGCAGTTCTTC. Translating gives CASGLVGGAEYNEQFF.

CDR3 DNA: TGTGCCAGCAGGGGGACTAGCGGTTACAATGAGCAGTTCTTC. As protein: CASRGTSGYNEQFF. V is TRBV2 and J is TRBJ2-1; 11 bases fit TRBD2. The CDR3 covers 14 residues. The V segment lost 6 bases and the J segment 4 bases; nucleotides outside the gene matches: 2. Germline CDR1 and CDR2: SNHLY and FYNNEI.

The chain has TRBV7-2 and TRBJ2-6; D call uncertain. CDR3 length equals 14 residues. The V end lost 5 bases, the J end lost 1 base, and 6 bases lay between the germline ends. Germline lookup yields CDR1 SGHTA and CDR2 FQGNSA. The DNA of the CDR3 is TGTGCCAGCAGCGCCCAGTCTGGGGCCAACGTCCTGACTTTC. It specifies CASSAQSGANVLTF. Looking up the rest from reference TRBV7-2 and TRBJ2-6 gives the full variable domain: GAGVSQSPSNKVTEKGKDVELRCDPISGHTALYWYRQSLGQGLEFLIYFQGNSAPDKSGLPSDRFSAERTGGSVSTLTIQRTQQEDSAVYLCASSAQSGANVLTFGAGSRLTVL.

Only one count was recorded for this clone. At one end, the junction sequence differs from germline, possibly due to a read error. This chain's CDR3 is CTSTAGGIGYEQYF. The CDR3 nucleotides are TGTACCAGCACCGCGGGGGGGATCGGCTACGAGCAGTACTTC. V usage is TRBV6-5 and J usage is TRBJ2-7; 9 nucleotides line up with TRBD2. Germline loops: CDR1 MNHEY, CDR2 SVGAGI. CDR3 size: 14 residues.

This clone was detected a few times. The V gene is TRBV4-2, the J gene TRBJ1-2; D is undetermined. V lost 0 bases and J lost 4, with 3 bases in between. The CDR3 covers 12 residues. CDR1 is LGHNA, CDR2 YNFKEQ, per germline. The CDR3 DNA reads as TGTGCCAGCAGCCAAGATGCCTATGGCTACACCTTC. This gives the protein CASSQDAYGYTF.

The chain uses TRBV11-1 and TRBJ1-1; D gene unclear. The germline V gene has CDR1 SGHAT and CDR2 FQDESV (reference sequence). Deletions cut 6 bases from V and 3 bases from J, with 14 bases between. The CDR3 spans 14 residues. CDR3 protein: CASRLGSRDTEAFF. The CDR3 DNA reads TGTGCCAGCAGGCTAGGGTCAAGGGACACTGAAGCTTTCTTT.

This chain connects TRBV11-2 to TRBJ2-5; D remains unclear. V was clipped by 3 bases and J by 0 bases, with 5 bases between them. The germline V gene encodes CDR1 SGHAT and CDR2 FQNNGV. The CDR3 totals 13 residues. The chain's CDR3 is CASSLSHQETQYF. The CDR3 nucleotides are TGTGCCAGCAGCTTGTCTCACCAAGAGACCCAGTACTTC.

CDR3: CAIRPNTDTQYF. CDR3 bases: TGTGCCATCAGACCCAACACAGATACGCAGTATTTT. The gene calls are TRBV10-3 and TRBJ2-3; no definite D call. Germline CDR1 reads ENHRY; CDR2 reads SYGVKD. CDR3 size: 12 residues. V was cut by 6 bases and J by 2 bases, with 6 bases left in between.

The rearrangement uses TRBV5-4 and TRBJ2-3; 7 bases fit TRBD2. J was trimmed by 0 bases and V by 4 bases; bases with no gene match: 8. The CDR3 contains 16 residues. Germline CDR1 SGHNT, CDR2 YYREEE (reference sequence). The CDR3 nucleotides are TGTGCCAGCAGCGGGGGAGGGCTACTTAGCACAGATACGCAGTATTTT. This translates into CASSGGGLLSTDTQYF.

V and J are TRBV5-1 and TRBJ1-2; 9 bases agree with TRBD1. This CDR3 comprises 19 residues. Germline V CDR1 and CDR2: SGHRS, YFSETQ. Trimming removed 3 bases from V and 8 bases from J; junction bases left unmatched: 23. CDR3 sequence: CASSSYPYRDRVSPQGYTF. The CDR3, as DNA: TGCGCCAGCAGCTCCTACCCCTACCGGGACAGGGTCTCACCTCAAGGCTACACCTTC.